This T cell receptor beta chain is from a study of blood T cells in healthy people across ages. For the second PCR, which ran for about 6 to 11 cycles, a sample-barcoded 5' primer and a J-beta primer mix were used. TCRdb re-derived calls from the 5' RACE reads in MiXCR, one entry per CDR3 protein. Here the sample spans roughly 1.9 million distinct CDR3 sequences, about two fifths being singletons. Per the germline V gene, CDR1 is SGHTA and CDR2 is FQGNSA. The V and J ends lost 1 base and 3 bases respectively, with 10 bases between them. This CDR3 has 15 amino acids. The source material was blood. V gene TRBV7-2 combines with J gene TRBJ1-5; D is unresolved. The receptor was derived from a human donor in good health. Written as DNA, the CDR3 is TGTGCCAGCAGCTTAGTTAACACAAACAATCAGCCCCAGCATTTT. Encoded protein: CASSLVNTNNQPQHF.